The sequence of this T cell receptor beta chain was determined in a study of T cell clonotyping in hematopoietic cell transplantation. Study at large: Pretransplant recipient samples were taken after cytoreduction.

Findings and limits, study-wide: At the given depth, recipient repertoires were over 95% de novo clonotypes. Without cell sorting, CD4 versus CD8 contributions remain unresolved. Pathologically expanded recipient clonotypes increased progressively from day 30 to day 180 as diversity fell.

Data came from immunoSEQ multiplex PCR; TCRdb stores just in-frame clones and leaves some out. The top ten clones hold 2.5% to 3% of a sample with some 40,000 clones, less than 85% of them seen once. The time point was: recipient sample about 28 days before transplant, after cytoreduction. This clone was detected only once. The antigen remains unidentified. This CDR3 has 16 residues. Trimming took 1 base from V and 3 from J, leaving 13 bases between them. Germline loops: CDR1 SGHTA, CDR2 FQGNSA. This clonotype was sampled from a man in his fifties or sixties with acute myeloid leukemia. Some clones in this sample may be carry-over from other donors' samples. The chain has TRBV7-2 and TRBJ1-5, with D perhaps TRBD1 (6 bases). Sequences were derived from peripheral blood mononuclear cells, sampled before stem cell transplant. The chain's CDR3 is CASSLEVGGANQPQHF. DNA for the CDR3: TGTGCCAGCAGCTTAGAGGTGGGGGGGGCCAATCAGCCCCAGCATTTT.